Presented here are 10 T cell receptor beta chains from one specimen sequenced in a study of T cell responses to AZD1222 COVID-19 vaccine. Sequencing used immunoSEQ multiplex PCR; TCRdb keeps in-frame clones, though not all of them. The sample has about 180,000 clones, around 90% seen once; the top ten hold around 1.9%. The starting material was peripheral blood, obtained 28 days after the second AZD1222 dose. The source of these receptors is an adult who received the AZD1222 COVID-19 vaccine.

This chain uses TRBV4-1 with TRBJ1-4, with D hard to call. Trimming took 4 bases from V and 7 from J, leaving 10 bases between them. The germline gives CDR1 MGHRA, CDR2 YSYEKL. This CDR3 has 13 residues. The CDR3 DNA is TGCGCCAGCAGCCTAGGGCCCGTTGAAAAACTGTTTTTT. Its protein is CASSLGPVEKLFF.

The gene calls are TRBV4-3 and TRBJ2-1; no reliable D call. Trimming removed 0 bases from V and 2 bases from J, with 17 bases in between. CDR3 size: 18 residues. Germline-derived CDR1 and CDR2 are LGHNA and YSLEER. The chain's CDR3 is CASSQDAADISTYNEQFF. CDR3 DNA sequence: TGCGCCAGCAGCCAAGATGCGGCGGATATTTCAACCTACAATGAGCAGTTCTTC.

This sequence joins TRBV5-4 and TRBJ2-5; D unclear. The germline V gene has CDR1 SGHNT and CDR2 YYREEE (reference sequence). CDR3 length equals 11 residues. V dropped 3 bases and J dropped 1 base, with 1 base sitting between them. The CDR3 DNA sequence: TGTGCCAGCAGCTCCCAAGAGACCCAGTACTTC. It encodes CASSSQETQYF.

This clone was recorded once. CDR3 coding DNA: TGTGCCAGCAAGGCGGAAAGCACAGATACGCAGTATTTT. This codes for CASKAESTDTQYF. V and J are TRBV2 and TRBJ2-3; D is ambiguous. This CDR3 contains 13 residues. Germline CDR1 and CDR2: SNHLY and FYNNEI. V dropped 7 bases and J dropped 0 bases, with 8 bases sitting between them.

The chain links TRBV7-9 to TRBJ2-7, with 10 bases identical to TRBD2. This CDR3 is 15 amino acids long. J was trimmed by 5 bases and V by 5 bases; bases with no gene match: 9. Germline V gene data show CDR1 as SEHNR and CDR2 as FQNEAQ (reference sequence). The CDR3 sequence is CASSDGTSVPNEQYF. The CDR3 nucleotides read TGTGCCAGCAGCGACGGGACTAGCGTCCCTAACGAGCAGTACTTC.

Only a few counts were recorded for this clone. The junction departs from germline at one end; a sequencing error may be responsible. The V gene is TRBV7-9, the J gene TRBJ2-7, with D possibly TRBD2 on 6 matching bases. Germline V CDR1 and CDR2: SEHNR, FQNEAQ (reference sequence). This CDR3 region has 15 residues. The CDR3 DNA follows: TGTGCCAGCAGCGCCTCTTACGGGTCCGAGGTGGGGACTCTCTTC. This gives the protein CASSASYGSEVGTLF.

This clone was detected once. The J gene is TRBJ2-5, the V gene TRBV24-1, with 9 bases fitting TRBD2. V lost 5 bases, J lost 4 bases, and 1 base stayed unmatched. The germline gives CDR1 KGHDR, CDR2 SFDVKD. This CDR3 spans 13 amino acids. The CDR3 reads CATSGAGGETQYF. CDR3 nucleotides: TGTGCCACCAGTGGAGCGGGAGGAGAGACCCAGTACTTC.

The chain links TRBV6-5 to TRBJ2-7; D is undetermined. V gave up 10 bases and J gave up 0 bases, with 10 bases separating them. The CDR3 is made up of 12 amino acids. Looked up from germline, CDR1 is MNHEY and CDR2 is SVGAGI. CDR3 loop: CATRSYSYEQYF. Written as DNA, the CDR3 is TGTGCCACCCGAAGCTACTCCTACGAGCAGTACTTC.

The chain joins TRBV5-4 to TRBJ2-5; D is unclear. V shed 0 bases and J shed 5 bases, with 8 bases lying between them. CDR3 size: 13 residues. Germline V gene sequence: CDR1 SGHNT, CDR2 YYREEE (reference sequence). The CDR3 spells CASSLDPAETQYF. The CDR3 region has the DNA TGTGCCAGCAGCTTGGATCCGGCGGAGACCCAGTACTTC.

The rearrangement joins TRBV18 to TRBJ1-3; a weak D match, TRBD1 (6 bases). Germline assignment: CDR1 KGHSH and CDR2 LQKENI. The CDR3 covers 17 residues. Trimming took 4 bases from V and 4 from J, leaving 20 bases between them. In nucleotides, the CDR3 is TGTGCCAGCTCACGAGACCCCCCCCCAGGGGTCGGAAACACCATATATTTT. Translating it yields CASSRDPPPGVGNTIYF.